This T cell receptor (beta chain) was profiled in a study of blood T cell repertoires in COVID-19. Study-wide background: Material from acute and convalescent COVID-19 was sourced from the United States, Italy and Spain. The analysed material was cDNA or gDNA that came from T cells, B-cell-depleted T cells, or PBMCs.

Per the original methods: Amplification of reference gene primers was used by the study to estimate nucleated cell counts. Produced via immunoSEQ multiplex PCR; TCRdb's table is partial and in-frame only. Clonal size and the V and J genes are those of that table, whereas D and trimming came from the DNA. The repertoire consists of around 100,000 clones, with about 80% occurring once and the leading ten covering around 8%. Germline V gene sequence: CDR1 MNHEY, CDR2 SVGAGI. The CDR3 length is 13 residues. Trimming took 6 bases from V and 5 from J; bases not matched to a gene: 7. The sequencing input was peripheral blood. J is TRBJ2-7 and V is TRBV6-5; TRBD1 matches at 7 bases. This TCR came from a woman aged 40-49 years with acute or convalescent COVID-19. The DNA of the CDR3 is TGTGCCAGCAGAATGACAGGGAATGACGAGCAGTACTTC. This gives the protein CASRMTGNDEQYF.